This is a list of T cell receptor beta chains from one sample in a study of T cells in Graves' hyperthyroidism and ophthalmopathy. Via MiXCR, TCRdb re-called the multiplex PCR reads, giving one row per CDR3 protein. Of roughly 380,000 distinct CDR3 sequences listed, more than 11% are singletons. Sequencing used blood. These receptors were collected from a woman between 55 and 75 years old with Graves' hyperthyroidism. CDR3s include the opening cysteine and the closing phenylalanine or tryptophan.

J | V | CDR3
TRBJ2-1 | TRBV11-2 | CASSPRPASSYNEQFF
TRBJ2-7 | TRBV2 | CASSESFGYEQYF
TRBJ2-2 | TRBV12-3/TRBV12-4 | CASSGSGSNTGELFF
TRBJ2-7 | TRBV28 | CASSKTSGRAGSYEQYF
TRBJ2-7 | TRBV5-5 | CASSLDGTDAYEQYF
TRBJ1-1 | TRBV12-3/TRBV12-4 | CASRLDREDTEAFF
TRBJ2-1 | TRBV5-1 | CASSLVPTDSSYNEQFF
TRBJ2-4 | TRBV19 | CASFGQGVGIAKNIQYF
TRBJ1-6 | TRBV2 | CASSGQGSNSPLHF
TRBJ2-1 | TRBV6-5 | CASSYDRGANNEQFF
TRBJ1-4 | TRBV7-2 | CASSLDGGPNEKLFF
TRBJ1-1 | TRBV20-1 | CSAREEAFF
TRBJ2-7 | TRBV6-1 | CAGAGSFAYEQYF
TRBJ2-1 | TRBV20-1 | CSASPGTSGRPPQFF